This TCR beta chain was captured by sequencing in a study of metastatic and nonmetastatic thyroid tumors. Across the whole study: Comparison of repertoires was carried out across blood and tumor or nodule tissue from malignant and benign thyroid patients.

This CDR3 contains 16 residues. Trimming stripped 2 bases from V and 0 bases from J, with 11 bases between. Looked up from germline, CDR1 is MNHEY and CDR2 is SVGAGI. TCRdb re-called clones from the PCR reads using MiXCR. The sample holds 55,000 to 75,000 clones, roughly 18% seen once. No treatment had been given to any patient before thyroid surgery. Sequencing used blood. The receptor was isolated from a female donor with papillary thyroid cancer or a benign thyroid nodule (not recorded which). Some clones in this sample may be carry-over from other donors' samples. The chain combines TRBV6-5 with TRBJ2-1; possibly TRBD2 for D (5 bases). CDR3 region: CASSYVAPSSYNEQFF. The CDR3 DNA sequence: TGTGCCAGCAGTTACGTAGCGCCGAGCTCCTACAATGAGCAGTTCTTC.